A single sample is the source of the 6 T cell receptor beta chains below, sequenced in a study of cytotoxic CD8 clonotypes in ibrutinib-treated CLL. TCRdb's copy holds only in-frame clones and misses some; the assay was immunoSEQ multiplex PCR. The sample has 130,000 to 150,000 clones, approximately 81% seen once. The input for sequencing was PBMCs, taken after 12 months of ibrutinib treatment. Receptors originate from a human donor with chronic lymphocytic leukemia.

The V and J genes are TRBV27 and TRBJ2-3, with 13 bases lining up with TRBD2. The CDR3 is 19 amino acids. The ends lost 3 bases at V and 4 bases at J; junction bases unmatched: 13. The germline V gene encodes CDR1 MNHEY and CDR2 SMNVEV (reference sequence). The CDR3 nucleotides read TGTGCCAGCAGTTTGCGCTTGGGACTAGCGGGGTGGTTGGCAGATACGCAGTATTTT. As protein: CASSLRLGLAGWLADTQYF.

V and J are TRBV7-9 and TRBJ1-1; D uncertain. The CDR3 consists of 18 residues. Trimming took off 5 bases at V and 1 base at J, with 23 bases between the two ends. In germline, CDR1 is SEHNR, CDR2 FQNEAQ (reference sequence). The CDR3 reads CASSLAWTQTGSNTEAFF. The CDR3 region has the DNA TGTGCCAGCAGCCTCGCCTGGACTCAGACGGGGTCGAACACTGAAGCTTTCTTT.

This chain connects TRBV7-2 to TRBJ2-7, with D unresolved. From germline, CDR1 is SGHTA and CDR2 FQGNSA. Trimming removed 4 bases from V and 4 bases from J, with 8 bases in between. The CDR3 covers 12 residues. The CDR3 nucleotides are TGTGCCAGCAGCTCTAGAAAGTACGAGCAGTACTTC. It translates to CASSSRKYEQYF.

Only one count was recorded for this clone. This chain links TRBV7-2 with TRBJ2-2; a possible D gene is TRBD2 (5 bases). V was clipped by 5 bases and J by 6 bases, with 13 bases between them. Germline CDR1 and CDR2: SGHTA and FQGNSA. The CDR3 is made up of 14 amino acids. The CDR3 sequence is CASSPLSGSGELFF. In DNA, the CDR3 is TGTGCCAGCAGCCCCCTTTCGGGGTCCGGGGAGCTGTTTTTT.

This clone was observed a handful of times. The chain recombines TRBV5-4 with TRBJ1-2; 9 bases match TRBD1. The CDR3 is 14 residues long. Germline V gene lookup returns CDR1 SGHNT and CDR2 YYREEE (reference sequence). J gave up 4 bases and V 3 bases, and 4 bases lay outside the gene matches. This CDR3 reads CASSSADRGYGYTF. The CDR3 DNA reads as TGTGCCAGCAGCTCAGCGGACAGGGGCTATGGCTACACCTTC.

J is TRBJ2-4 and V is TRBV4-1, with D hard to call. The V end was cut by 0 bases, the J end by 0 bases, with 9 bases between. The CDR3 has 16 residues. CDR1 and CDR2 from the germline V gene are MGHRA and YSYEKL. As DNA, the CDR3 is TGCGCCAGCAGCCAAGAAATCTCTCTAGCCAAAAACATTCAGTACTTC. It codes for CASSQEISLAKNIQYF.